This is a list of T cell receptor beta chains from one sample in a study of regulatory T cells in long-lasting Graves disease. In TCRdb, the multiplex PCR reads were re-called with MiXCR into one record per CDR3 protein. This table has about 540,000 distinct CDR3 sequences, about 13% appearing once. These records were also assigned to another study, of T cells in Graves' hyperthyroidism and ophthalmopathy.

Specimen: peripheral blood mononuclear cells (PBMCs), collected at new diagnosis, from a patient treated with antithyroid drugs. These receptors were taken from a young man with Graves disease. Each CDR3 is given with its conserved first and last residue. The order of the fields is V gene, J gene, CDR3 protein.

TRBV29-1	TRBJ2-7	CSVVLLQQGYYEQYF
TRBV20-1	TRBJ2-7	CSAPDTLLGRREQYF
TRBV29-1	TRBJ2-3	CSVEKAGAGDTQYF
TRBV27	TRBJ2-7	CAVNEGYEQYF
TRBV5-1	TRBJ2-2	CASSLRPTTGELFF
TRBV30	TRBJ2-1	CAAGLAGGNEQFF
TRBV5-1	TRBJ2-7	CASKGNGATYEQYF
TRBV7-2	TRBJ2-7	CASSRLRSWEQYF
TRBV6-5	TRBJ1-1	CASSYVTGGNTEAFF
TRBV20-1	TRBJ2-3	CSAKLAARGDTQYF
TRBV29-1	TRBJ2-2	CSVDVFNGELFF
TRBV20-1	TRBJ1-5	CSATGTGGVLNQPQHF
TRBV12-3/TRBV12-4	TRBJ1-1	CASSSYTEAFF
TRBV11-2	TRBJ2-5	CASSLTGLEETQYF
TRBV10-3	TRBJ2-7	CAITRGANEQYF
TRBV7-8	TRBJ2-3	CASSLVTSRVDTQYF
TRBV11-2	TRBJ1-4	CASSRNQGFNVRLFF
TRBV28	TRBJ2-7	CASRSGPSYEQYF
TRBV10-3	TRBJ2-7	CAISRLAGGRNEQYF
TRBV4-1	TRBJ2-6	CASSQEVGRGPLRANVLTF
TRBV7-9	TRBJ1-2	CASTKDRNYGYTF
TRBV15	TRBJ2-5	CATSGGDVAGGQETQYF
TRBV7-9	TRBJ2-3	CASSVLSPDTQYF
TRBV6-1	TRBJ2-1	CACSGYPGNEQFF
TRBV27	TRBJ2-7	CASREAGVGWEQYF
TRBV18	TRBJ1-2	CASSPGLEQHGYTF
TRBV5-1	TRBJ2-4	CASSLAGGTRAKNIQYF
TRBV3-1	TRBJ2-1	CASSVADSSYNEQFF
TRBV24-1	TRBJ1-1	CATSDSDRDTEAFF
TRBV14	TRBJ2-1	CASSQSLGAGRNNEQFF
TRBV15	TRBJ2-1	CATSRRGSYNEQFF
TRBV6-2/TRBV6-3	TRBJ2-3	CASSFVAGALSTDTQYF
TRBV7-9	TRBJ2-2	CASKKRETDTGELFF
TRBV5-1	TRBJ2-7	CASSLAAGVGYEQYF
TRBV12-3/TRBV12-4	TRBJ2-5	CASRRDQETQYF
TRBV12-3/TRBV12-4	TRBJ2-2	CASSFSYTGELFF
TRBV12-3/TRBV12-4	TRBJ2-7	CASTLSGRGEQYF
TRBV12-3/TRBV12-4	TRBJ2-3	CASSPTGQGAKDTQYF
TRBV12-3/TRBV12-4	TRBJ2-7	CASRGHGADEQHF
TRBV28	TRBJ2-3	CASGGLEDSRRTDTQYF
TRBV11-2	TRBJ2-7	CASSPRTLSYEQYF